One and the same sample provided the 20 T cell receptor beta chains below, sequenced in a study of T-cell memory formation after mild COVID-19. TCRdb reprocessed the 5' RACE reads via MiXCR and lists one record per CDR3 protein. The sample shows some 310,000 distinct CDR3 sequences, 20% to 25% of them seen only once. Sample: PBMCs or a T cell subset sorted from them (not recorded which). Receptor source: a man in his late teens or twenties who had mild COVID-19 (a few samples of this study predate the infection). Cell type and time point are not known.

CDR3 sequence: CASSRPGRSTDTQYF. Here the CDR3 DNA reads TGTGCCAGCAGCCGACCCGGCAGGAGCACAGATACGCAGTATTTT. The chain joins TRBV5-6 to TRBJ2-3; D gene uncertain. The germline V and J ends were trimmed by 4 bases and 0 bases, with 12 bases remaining between them. The germline gives CDR1 SGHDT, CDR2 YYEEEE. This CDR3 is 15 amino acids long.

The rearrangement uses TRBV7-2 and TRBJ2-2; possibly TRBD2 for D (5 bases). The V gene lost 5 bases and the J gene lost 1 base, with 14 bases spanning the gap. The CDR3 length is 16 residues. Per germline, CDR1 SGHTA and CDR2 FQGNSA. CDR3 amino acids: CASSGPGKGNTGELFF. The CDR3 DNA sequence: TGTGCCAGCAGCGGTCCGGGGAAGGGGAACACCGGGGAGCTGTTTTTT. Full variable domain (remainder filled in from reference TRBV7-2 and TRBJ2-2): GAGVSQSPSNKVTEKGKDVELRCDPISGHTALYWYRQSLGQGLEFLIYFQGNSAPDKSGLPSDRFSAERTGGSVSTLTIQRTQQEDSAVYLCASSGPGKGNTGELFFGEGSRLTVL.

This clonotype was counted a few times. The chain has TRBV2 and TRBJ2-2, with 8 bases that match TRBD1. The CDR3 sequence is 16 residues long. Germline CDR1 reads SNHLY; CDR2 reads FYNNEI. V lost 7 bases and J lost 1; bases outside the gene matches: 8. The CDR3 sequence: CASTSRTGMNTGELFF. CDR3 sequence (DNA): TGTGCCAGCACCAGTCGGACAGGGATGAACACCGGGGAGCTGTTTTTT.

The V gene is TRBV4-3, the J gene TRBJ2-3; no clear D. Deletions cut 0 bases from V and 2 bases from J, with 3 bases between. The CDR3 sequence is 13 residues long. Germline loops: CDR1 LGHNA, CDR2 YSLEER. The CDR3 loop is CASSQDFTDTQYF. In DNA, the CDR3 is TGCGCCAGCAGCCAAGACTTCACAGATACGCAGTATTTT.

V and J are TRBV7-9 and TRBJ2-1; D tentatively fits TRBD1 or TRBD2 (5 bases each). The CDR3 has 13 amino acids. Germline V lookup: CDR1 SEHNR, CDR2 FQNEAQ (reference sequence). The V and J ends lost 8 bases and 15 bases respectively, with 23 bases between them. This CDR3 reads CASRMFEAGSMFF. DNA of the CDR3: TGTGCCAGCCGTATGTTTGAGGCAGGGAGTATGTTCTTC.

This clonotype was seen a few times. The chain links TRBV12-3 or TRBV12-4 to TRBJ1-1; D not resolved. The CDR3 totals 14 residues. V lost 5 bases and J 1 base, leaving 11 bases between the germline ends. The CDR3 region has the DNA TGTGCCAGCAGTCCCCAGGACGGGAACACTGAAGCTTTCTTT. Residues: CASSPQDGNTEAFF.

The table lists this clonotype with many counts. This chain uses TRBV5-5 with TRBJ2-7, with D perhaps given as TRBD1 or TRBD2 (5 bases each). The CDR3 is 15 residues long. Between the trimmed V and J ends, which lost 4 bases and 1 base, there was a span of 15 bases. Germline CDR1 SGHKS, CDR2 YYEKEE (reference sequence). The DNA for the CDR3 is TGTGCCAGCAGCAGAACCGGGACGGAATCCTACGAGCAGTACGTC. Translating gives CASSRTGTESYEQYV.

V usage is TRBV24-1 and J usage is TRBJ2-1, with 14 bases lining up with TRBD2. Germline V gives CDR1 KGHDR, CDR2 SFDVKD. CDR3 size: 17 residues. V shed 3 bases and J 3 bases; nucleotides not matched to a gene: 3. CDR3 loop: CATSDPTSGGVYNEQFF. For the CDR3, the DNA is TGTGCCACCAGTGATCCGACTAGCGGGGGGGTCTACAATGAGCAGTTCTTC.

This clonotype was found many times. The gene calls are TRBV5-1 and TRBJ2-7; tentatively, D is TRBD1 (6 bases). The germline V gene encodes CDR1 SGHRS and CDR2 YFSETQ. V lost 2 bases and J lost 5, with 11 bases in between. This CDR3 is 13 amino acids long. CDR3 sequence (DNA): TGCGCCAGCAGCTTCTCAGGGGAGAACGAGCAGTACGTC. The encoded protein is CASSFSGENEQYV.

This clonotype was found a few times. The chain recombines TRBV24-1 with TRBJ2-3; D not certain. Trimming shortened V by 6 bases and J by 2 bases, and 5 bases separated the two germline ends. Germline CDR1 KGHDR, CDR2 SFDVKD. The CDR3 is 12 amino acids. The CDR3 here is CATSSYTDTQYF. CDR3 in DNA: TGTGCCACCAGTTCCTACACAGATACGCAGTATTTT.

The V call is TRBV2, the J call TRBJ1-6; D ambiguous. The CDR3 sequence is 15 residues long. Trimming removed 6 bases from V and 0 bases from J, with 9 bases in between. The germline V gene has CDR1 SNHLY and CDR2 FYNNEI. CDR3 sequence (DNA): TGTGCCAGCAGGGCGGAAAGCTCCTATAATTCACCCCTCCACTTT. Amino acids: CASRAESSYNSPLHF.

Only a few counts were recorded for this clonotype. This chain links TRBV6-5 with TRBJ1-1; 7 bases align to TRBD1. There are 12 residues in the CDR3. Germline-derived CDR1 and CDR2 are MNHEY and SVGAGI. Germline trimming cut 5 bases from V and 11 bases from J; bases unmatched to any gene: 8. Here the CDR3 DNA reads TGTGCCAGCAGTCCAACAGGGGCTGGCGCTTTCTTT. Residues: CASSPTGAGAFF.

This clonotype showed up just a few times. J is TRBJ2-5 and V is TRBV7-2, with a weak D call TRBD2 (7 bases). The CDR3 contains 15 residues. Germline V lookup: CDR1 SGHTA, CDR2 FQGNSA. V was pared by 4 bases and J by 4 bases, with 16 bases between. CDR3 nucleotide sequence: TGTGCCAGCAGCTGGGGAGGGGGGGGAAGAGAGACCCAGTACTTC. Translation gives CASSWGGGGRETQYF.

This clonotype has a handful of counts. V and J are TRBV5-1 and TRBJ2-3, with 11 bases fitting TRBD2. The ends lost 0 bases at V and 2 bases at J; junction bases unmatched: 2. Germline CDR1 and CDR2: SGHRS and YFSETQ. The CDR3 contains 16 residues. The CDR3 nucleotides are TGCGCCAGCAGCTTGGCACTAGCGGGGGACACAGATACGCAGTATTTT. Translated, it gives CASSLALAGDTDTQYF.

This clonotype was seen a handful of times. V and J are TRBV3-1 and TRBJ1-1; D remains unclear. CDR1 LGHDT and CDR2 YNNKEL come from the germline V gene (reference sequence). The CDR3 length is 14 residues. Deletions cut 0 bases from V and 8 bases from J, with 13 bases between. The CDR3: CASSQDSHRREAFF. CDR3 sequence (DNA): TGTGCCAGCAGCCAAGATAGTCACAGAAGAGAAGCTTTCTTT.

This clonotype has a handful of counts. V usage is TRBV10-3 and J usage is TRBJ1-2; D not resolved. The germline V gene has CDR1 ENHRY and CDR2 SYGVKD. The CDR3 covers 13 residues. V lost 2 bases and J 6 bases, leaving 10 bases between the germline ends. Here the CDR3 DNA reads TGTGCCATCAGTGAGGGGAACAGCGATGGCTACACCTTC. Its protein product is CAISEGNSDGYTF.

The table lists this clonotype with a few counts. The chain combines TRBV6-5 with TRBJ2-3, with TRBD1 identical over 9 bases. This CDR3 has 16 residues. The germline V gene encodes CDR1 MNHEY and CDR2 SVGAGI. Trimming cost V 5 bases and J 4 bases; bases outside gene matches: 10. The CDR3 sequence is CASSRTPGQGPDTQYF. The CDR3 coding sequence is TGTGCCAGCAGTCGAACCCCGGGACAGGGACCAGATACGCAGTATTTT.

CDR3 region: CASNLGGLTGELFF. The CDR3 DNA reads TGTGCCAGCAATCTGGGGGGGTTGACCGGGGAGCTGTTTTTT. This chain uses TRBV6-2 or TRBV6-3 with TRBJ2-2, with TRBD2 matching over 7 bases. With 7 bases clipped from V and 5 bases from J, the junction kept 7 bases outside the gene matches. The length of the CDR3 is 14 residues. CDR1 and CDR2 (germline): MNHEY, SVGEGT.

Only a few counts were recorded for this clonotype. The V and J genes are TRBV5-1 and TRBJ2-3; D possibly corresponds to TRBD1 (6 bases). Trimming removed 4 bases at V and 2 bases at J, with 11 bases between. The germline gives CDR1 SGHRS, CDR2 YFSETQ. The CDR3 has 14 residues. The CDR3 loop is CASSPQGSTDTQYF. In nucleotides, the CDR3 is TGCGCCAGCAGCCCACAGGGTTCCACAGATACGCAGTATTTT.

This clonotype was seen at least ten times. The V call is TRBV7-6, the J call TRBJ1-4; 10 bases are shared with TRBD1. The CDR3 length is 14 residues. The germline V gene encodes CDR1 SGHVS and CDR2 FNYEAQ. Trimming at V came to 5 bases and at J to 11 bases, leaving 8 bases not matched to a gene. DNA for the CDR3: TGTGCCAGCAGCCTAGGACAGGGGGAGGCGAAACTGTTTTTT. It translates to CASSLGQGEAKLFF.